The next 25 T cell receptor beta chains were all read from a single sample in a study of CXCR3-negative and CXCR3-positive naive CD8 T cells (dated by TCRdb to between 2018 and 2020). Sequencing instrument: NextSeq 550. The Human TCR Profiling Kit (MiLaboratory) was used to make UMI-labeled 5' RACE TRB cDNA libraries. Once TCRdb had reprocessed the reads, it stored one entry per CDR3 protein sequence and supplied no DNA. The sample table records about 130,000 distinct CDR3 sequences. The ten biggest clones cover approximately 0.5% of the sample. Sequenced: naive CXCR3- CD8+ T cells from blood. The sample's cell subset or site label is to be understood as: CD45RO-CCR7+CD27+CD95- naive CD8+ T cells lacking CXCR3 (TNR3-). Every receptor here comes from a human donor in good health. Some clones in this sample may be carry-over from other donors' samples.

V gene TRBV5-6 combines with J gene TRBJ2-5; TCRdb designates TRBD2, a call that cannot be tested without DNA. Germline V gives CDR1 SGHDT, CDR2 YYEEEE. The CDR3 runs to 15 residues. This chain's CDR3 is CASSLGTAVQETQYF.

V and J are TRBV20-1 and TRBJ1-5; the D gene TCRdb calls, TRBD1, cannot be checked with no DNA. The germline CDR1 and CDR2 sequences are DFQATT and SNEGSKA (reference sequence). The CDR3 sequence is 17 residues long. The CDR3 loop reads CSARLVKGIGVGQPQHF.

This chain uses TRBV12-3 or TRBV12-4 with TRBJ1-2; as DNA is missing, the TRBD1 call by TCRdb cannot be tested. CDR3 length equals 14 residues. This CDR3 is CASSFGGTGTGYTF.

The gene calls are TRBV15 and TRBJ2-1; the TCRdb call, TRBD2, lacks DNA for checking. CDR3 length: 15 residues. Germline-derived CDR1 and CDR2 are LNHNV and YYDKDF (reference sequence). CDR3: CATSRRTSGYNEQFF.

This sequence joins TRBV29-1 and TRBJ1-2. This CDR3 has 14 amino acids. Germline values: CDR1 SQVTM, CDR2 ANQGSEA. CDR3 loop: CSASAGTLNYGYTF.

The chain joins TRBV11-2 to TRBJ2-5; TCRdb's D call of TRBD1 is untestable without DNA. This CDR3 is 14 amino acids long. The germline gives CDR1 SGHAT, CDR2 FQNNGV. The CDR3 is CASSSWLGEETQYF.

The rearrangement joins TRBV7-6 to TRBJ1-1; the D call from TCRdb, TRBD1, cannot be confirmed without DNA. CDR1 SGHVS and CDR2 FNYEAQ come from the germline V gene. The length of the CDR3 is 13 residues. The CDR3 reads CASSTLQGAQAFF.

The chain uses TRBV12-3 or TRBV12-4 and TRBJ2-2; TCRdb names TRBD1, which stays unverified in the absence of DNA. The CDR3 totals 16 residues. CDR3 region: CASSLKAGAGTGELFF.

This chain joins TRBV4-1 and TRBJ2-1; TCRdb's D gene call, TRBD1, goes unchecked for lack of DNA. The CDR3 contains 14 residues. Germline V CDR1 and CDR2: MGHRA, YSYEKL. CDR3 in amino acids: CASSWDRGYNEQFF.

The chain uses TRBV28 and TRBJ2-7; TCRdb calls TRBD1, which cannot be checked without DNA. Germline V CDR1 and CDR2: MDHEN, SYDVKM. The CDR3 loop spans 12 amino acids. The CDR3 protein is CASEQGADEQYF.

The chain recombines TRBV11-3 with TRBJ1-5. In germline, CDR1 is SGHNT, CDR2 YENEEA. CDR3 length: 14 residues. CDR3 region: CASSLAGSNQPQHF.

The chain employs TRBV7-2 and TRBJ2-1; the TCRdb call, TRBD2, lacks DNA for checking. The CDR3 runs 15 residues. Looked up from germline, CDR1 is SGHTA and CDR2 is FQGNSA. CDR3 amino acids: CASSPWTSGSGEQFF. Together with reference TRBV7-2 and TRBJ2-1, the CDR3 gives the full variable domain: GAGVSQSPSNKVTEKGKDVELRCDPISGHTALYWYRQSLGQGLEFLIYFQGNSAPDKSGLPSDRFSAERTGGSVSTLTIQRTQQEDSAVYLCASSPWTSGSGEQFFGPGTRLTVL.

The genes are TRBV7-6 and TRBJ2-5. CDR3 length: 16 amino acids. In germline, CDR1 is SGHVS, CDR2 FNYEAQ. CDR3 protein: CASSLGQTQYQETQYF.

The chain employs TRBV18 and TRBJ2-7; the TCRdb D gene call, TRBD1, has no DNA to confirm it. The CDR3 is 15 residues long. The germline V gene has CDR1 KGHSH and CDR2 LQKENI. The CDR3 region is CASSPIWGTTYEQYF.

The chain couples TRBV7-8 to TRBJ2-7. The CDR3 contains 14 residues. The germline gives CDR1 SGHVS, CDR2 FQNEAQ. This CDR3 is CASSWPTGFYEQYF.

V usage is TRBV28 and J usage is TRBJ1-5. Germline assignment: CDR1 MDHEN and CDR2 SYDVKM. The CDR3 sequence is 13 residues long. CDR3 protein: CASSLLGYQPQHF.

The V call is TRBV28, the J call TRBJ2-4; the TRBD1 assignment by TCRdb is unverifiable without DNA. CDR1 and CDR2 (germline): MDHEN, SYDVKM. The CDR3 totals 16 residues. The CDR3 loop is CASSLSNGGRENIQYF.

The CDR3 spells CASSLAEGISTEAFF. The V and J genes are TRBV12-3 or TRBV12-4 and TRBJ1-1. CDR3 length: 15 amino acids.

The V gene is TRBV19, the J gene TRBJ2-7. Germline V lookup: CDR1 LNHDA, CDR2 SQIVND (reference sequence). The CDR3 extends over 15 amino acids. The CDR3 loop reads CASSIDTGRGDEQYF.

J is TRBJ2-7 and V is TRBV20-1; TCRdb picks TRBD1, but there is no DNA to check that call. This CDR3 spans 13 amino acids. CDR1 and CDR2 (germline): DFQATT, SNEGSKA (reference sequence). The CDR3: CSANDRGRYEQYF.

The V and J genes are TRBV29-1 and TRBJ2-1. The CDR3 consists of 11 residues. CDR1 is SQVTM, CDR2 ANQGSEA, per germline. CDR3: CSVEFFGEQFF.

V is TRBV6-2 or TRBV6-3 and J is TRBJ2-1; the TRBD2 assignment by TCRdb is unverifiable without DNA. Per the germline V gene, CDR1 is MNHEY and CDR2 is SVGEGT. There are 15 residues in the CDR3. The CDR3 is CASSYGGGAYNEQFF.

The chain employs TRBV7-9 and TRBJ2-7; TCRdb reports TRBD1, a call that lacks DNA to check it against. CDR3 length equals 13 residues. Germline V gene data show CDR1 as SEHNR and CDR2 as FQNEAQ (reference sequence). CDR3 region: CASGTGSSYEQYF.

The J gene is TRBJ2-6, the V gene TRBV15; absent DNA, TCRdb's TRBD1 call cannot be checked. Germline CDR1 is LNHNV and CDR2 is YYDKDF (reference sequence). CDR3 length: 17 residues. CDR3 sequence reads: CATSRDRGAAGANVLTF.

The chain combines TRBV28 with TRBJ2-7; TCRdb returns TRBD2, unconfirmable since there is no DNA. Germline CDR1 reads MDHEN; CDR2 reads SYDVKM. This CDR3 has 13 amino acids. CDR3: CASSYRTSNEQYF.